The present T cell receptor (beta chain) was sequenced within a study of blood T cell repertoires in COVID-19. CDR1 and CDR2 (germline): SGHRS, YFSETQ. V lost 4 bases to trimming and J lost 4 bases; unmatched junction nucleotides: 6. The CDR3 consists of 15 residues. Here immunoSEQ multiplex PCR was the method, and the copy in TCRdb shows in-frame clones only, minus some. The sample contains approximately 30,000 clones, roughly nine tenths of which appear only once. The receptor comes from a human donor in a cohort sampled during active COVID-19. The sequenced material came from peripheral blood. The chain carries TRBV5-1 and TRBJ1-2, with 11 bases lining up with TRBD1. CDR3 DNA: TGCGCCAGCAGCCCCCGGGACAGGGGGTTCTATGGCTACACCTTC. Its protein is CASSPRDRGFYGYTF.